This T cell receptor (beta chain) was recovered during a study of cytomegalovirus exposure and HLA in healthy donors. General study points: In an earlier analysis, most TCR beta V segments were productive about 87% or about 30% of the time. As a later analysis showed, a missense DCLRE1C variant was linked to trimming of TCR beta V- and J-genes.

As for this clone: Its matching antigen is unknown.

Germline-derived CDR1 and CDR2 are PRHDT and FYEKMQ (reference sequence). This CDR3 has 12 residues. The study ran its PCR with 60 Vbeta and 13 Jbeta primers. Clones were sequenced by immunoSEQ multiplex PCR, and TCRdb holds only the in-frame ones, with some missing. This sample has around 150,000 clones, with approximately 78% found just once. J is TRBJ2-5 and V is TRBV13; D is undetermined. The DNA matches TRBJ2-7 better at its end, which makes the J call doubtful. Sequencing used PBMCs. The receptor was isolated from a woman younger than 45 in good health and CMV-seropositive. As DNA, the CDR3 is TGTGCCAGCAGCTTAGGTGACTCCGAGCAGTACTTC. Amino acid sequence: CASSLGDSEQYF.